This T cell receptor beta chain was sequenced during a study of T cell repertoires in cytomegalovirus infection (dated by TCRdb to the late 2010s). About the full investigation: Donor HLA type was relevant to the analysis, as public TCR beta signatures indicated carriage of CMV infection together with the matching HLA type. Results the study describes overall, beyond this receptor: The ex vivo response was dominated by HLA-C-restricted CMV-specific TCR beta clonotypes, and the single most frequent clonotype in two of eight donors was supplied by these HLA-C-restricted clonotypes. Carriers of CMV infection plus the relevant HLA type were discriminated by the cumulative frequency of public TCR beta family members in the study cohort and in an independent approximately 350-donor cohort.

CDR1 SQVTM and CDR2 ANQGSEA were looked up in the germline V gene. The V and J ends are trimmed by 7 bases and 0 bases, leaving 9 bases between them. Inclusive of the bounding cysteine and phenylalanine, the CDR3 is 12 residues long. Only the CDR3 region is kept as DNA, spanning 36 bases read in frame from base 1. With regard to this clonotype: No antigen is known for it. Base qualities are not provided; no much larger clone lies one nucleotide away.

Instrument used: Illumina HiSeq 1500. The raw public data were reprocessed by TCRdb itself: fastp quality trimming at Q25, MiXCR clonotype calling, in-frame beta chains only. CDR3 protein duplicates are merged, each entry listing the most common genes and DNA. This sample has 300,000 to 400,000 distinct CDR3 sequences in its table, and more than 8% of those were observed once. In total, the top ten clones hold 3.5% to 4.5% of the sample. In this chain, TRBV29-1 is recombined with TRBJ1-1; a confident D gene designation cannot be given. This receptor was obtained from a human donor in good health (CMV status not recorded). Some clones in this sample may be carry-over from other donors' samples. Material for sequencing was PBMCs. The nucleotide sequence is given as TGCAGCGCCCGATACATGAACACTGAAGCTTTCTTT. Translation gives CSARYMNTEAFF.